This TCR beta chain was recorded in a study of spatial heterogeneity in lung cancer. Study-wide points: Circulating ubiquitous expanded tumor TCRs were observed more frequently at resection than at follow-up.

Time point: sample taken at primary tumor resection. There were some 76 donors, all of them untreated patients with early-stage non-small cell lung cancer. Material for sequencing was whole RNA from tumor, nontumor lung or frozen PBMC, left unsorted. The J segment lost 7 bases and the V segment lost 4 bases, leaving 3 bases of the junction unmatched. Germline V gives CDR1 ENHRY, CDR2 SYGVKD. The length of the CDR3 is 13 residues. A word on this clonotype: Its antigen is unknown. This sequence may be a read error, since a much larger clone differs from it by one base. In this CDR3 the conserved last residue, phenylalanine or tryptophan, is missing, so a read error is likely.

On each TCR cDNA molecule, a unique molecular identifier was present. TCRdb re-called the 5' RACE reads through MiXCR, storing one row per CDR3 protein. The data hold tens of thousands of distinct CDR3 sequences, with approximately 12% observed a single time. The receptor was derived from a male donor with early-stage non-small cell lung cancer. The chain uses TRBV10-3 and TRBJ2-1; the match to TRBD1 covers 8 bases. The sequencing here drew on PBMCs, taken at surgery. DNA for the CDR3: TGTGCCATCAGTGCCCAGGGGGCGAATGAGCAGTTCTCC. This encodes CAISAQGANEQFS.